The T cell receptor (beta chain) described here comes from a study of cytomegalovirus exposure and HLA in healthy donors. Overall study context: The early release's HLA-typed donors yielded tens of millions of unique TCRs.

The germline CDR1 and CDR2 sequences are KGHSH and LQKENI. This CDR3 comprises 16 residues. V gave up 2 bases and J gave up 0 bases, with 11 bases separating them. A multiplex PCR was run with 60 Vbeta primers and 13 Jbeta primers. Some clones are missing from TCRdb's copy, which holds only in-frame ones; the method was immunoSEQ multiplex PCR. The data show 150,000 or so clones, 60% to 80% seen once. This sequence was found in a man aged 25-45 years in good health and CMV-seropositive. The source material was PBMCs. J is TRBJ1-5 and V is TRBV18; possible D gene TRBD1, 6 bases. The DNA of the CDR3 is TGTGCCAGCTCACCATCCGGACAGTTTAGCAATCAGCCCCAGCATTTT. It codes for CASSPSGQFSNQPQHF.